One and the same sample provided the 28 T cell receptor beta chains below, sequenced in a study of blood T cell repertoires in COVID-19. Profiling relied on immunoSEQ multiplex PCR, and the TCRdb table lists in-frame clones only, not all of them. In the table there are roughly 230,000 clones, about four fifths of which are singletons. Source material: peripheral blood. These receptors all stem from a woman aged 80 or over with acute or convalescent COVID-19.

Notes on this clone: A much larger clone lies one base from this, so it may be a read error. The chain is built from TRBV7-2 and TRBJ1-6, with 8 nucleotides matching TRBD1. Looked up from germline, CDR1 is SGHTA and CDR2 is FQGNSA. The CDR3 is made up of 14 amino acids. J lost 7 bases, V lost 3 bases, and 2 bases had no gene match. The CDR3 loop is CASSLDRVNSPLHF. In nucleotides, the CDR3 is TGTGCCAGCAGCTTGGACAGGGTGAATTCACCCCTCCACTTT.

The V call is TRBV4-3, the J call TRBJ1-6; a weak D match, TRBD1 (6 bases). V was cut by 0 bases and J by 7 bases, with 16 bases left in between. Looked up from germline, CDR1 is LGHNA and CDR2 is YSLEER. This CDR3 is 17 amino acids long. CDR3 DNA: TGCGCCAGCAGCCAAGATATAAGCCAACAGGGAAATTCACCCCTCCACTTT. Translated: CASSQDISQQGNSPLHF.

This rearrangement joins TRBV11-2 to TRBJ2-2; 8 positions agree with TRBD2. V lost 6 bases to trimming and J lost 8 bases; unmatched junction nucleotides: 11. Germline V gene sequence: CDR1 SGHAT, CDR2 FQNNGV. The CDR3 is 15 residues long. The CDR3 nucleotides read TGTGCCAGCAGTTCCCTAGGAGCGGGGGTAGGGGAGCTGTTTTTT. Its translation: CASSSLGAGVGELFF.

This clone appeared a few times. The chain is built from TRBV15 and TRBJ1-5, with D perhaps matching TRBD1 (6 bases). Deletions cut 3 bases from V and 0 bases from J, with 9 bases between. The CDR3 runs 15 residues. CDR1 is LNHNV, CDR2 YYDKDF, per germline (reference sequence). This CDR3 is CATSSLQGSNQPQHF. DNA for the CDR3: TGTGCCACCAGCAGCCTACAGGGTAGCAATCAGCCCCAGCATTTT.

The chain joins TRBV11-3 to TRBJ2-5; possibly TRBD1 for D (5 bases). The CDR3 is 13 amino acids. Germline V lookup: CDR1 SGHNT, CDR2 YENEEA. V lost 2 bases and J 3 bases, leaving 7 bases between the germline ends. The CDR3 protein is CASSLKGEETQYF. The CDR3, as DNA: TGTGCCAGCAGCTTAAAAGGGGAAGAGACCCAGTACTTC.

The chain joins TRBV11-3 to TRBJ2-2; 8 positions match TRBD2. With V trimmed by 5 bases and J by 2 bases, 7 bases remained unmatched. Germline CDR1 and CDR2: SGHNT and YENEEA. The CDR3 spans 16 residues. For the CDR3, the DNA is TGTGCCAGCAGCCCCACTAGCGGACGAAACACCGGGGAGCTGTTTTTT. It translates to CASSPTSGRNTGELFF.

Only one count was recorded for this clone. CDR3 sequence: CASSQGRGGSSTDTQYF. The CDR3 DNA is TGTGCCAGCAGCCAGGGGCGGGGGGGATCTAGCACAGATACGCAGTATTTT. The chain employs TRBV3-1 (or the pseudogene TRBV3-2) and TRBJ2-3, with 9 bases matching TRBD2. Germline V gives CDR1 LGHDT, CDR2 YNNKEL (reference sequence). CDR3 length equals 17 residues. Unmatched junction bases numbered 7, after V lost 3 bases and J lost 0 bases.

The chain employs TRBV7-3 and TRBJ2-3; no firm D call. Trimming removed 4 bases from V and 2 bases from J, with 7 bases in between. Germline V gene lookup returns CDR1 SGHTA and CDR2 FQGTGA. The CDR3 spans 13 residues. In DNA form, the CDR3 reads TGTGCCAGCAGCTCCCATTCCACAGATACGCAGTATTTT. Protein sequence: CASSSHSTDTQYF.

Concerning this clone itself: The sample holds other DNA sequences that translate to the same CDR3. V usage is TRBV6-5 and J usage is TRBJ1-6; 10 bases match TRBD1. The CDR3 is made up of 15 amino acids. V shed 6 bases, J shed 8 bases, and the junction held 7 bases outside the gene matches. Germline CDR1 is MNHEY and CDR2 is SVGAGI. The CDR3 spells CASSRTGGRDSPLHF. CDR3 coding DNA: TGTGCCAGCAGCCGGACAGGGGGACGGGATTCACCCCTCCACTTT.

This chain uses TRBV6-2 or TRBV6-3 with TRBJ2-7; tentatively, D is TRBD1 (6 bases). In germline, CDR1 is MNHEY, CDR2 SVGEGT. This CDR3 is built from 14 residues. With 4 bases removed from V and 3 bases from J, the gap between germline ends came to 13 bases. CDR3 amino acids: CASSSTGHLYEQYF. CDR3 nucleotides: TGTGCCAGCAGTTCTACGGGACATCTCTACGAGCAGTACTTC.

This chain's CDR3 is CASSRPGANYGYTF. In DNA form, the CDR3 reads TGTGCCAGTAGTAGGCCAGGGGCCAACTATGGCTACACCTTC. The chain carries TRBV19 and TRBJ1-2, with D possibly matching TRBD1 (6 bases). The germline CDR1 and CDR2 sequences are LNHDA and SQIVND (reference sequence). The V end was cut by 4 bases, the J end by 2 bases, with 11 bases between. CDR3 length: 14 amino acids.

The chain combines TRBV30 with TRBJ1-4, with a weak D call TRBD1 (5 bases). There are 15 residues in the CDR3. The germline gives CDR1 GTSNPN, CDR2 SVGIG (reference sequence). V gave up 2 bases and J gave up 7 bases, with 17 bases separating them. The CDR3 DNA sequence: TGTGCCTGGAGTTTAGGCAGGGCAGGCGGTGAAAAACTGTTTTTT. Translation gives CAWSLGRAGGEKLFF.

This sequence joins TRBV19 and TRBJ2-5; 8 bases map to TRBD2. Per germline, CDR1 LNHDA and CDR2 SQIVND (reference sequence). Trimming at V came to 3 bases and at J to 2 bases, leaving 5 bases not matched to a gene. The CDR3 loop spans 15 amino acids. This chain's CDR3 is CASSMTTGGQETQYF. CDR3 coding DNA: TGTGCCAGTAGTATGACTACGGGGGGGCAAGAGACCCAGTACTTC.

This clone has only a few counts. V usage is TRBV29-1 and J usage is TRBJ1-4; a weak D match, TRBD1 (5 bases). The length of the CDR3 is 14 residues. Germline lookup yields CDR1 SQVTM and CDR2 ANQGSEA. The V end was cut by 4 bases, the J end by 3 bases, with 12 bases between. The CDR3: CSVATGGPNEKLFF. As DNA, the CDR3 is TGCAGCGTTGCAACGGGGGGTCCTAATGAAAAACTGTTTTTT. Using reference TRBV29-1 and TRBJ1-4 for the parts outside the CDR3, the full variable domain is SAVISQKPSRDICQRGTSLTIQCQVDSQVTMMFWYRQQPGQSLTLIATANQGSEATYESGFVIDKFPISRPNLTFSTLTVSNMSPEDSSIYLCSVATGGPNEKLFFGSGTQLSVL.

This sequence joins TRBV19 and TRBJ1-6; 8 positions agree with TRBD1. Germline CDR1 is LNHDA and CDR2 is SQIVND (reference sequence). V lost 4 bases to trimming and J lost 6 bases; unmatched junction nucleotides: 2. The CDR3 has 14 residues. CDR3 nucleotide sequence: TGTGCCAGTAGTACCACAGGGGGTAATTCACCCCTCCACTTT. Residues: CASSTTGGNSPLHF. Full variable domain (remainder filled in from reference TRBV19 and TRBJ1-6): DGGITQSPKYLFRKEGQNVTLSCEQNLNHDAMYWYRQDPGQGLRLIYYSQIVNDFQKGDIAEGYSVSREKKESFPLTVTSAQKNPTAFYLCASSTTGGNSPLHFGNGTRLTVT.

This chain uses TRBV12-3 or TRBV12-4 with TRBJ2-1; possible D gene TRBD2, 5 bases. The CDR3 is 12 amino acids. Trimming stripped 5 bases from V and 7 bases from J, with 9 bases between. For the CDR3, the DNA is TGTGCCAGCAGTCAACTAGATAATGAGCAGTTCTTC. Amino acid sequence: CASSQLDNEQFF.

This clone appeared a single time. V usage is TRBV6-6 and J usage is TRBJ2-5, with TRBD2 matching 7 bases. Trimming cost V 4 bases and J 2 bases; bases outside gene matches: 1. CDR3 length: 13 amino acids. The germline V gene encodes CDR1 MNHNY and CDR2 SVGAGI (reference sequence). Here the CDR3 reads CASSWRGQETQYF. CDR3 nucleotides: TGTGCCAGCAGTTGGCGGGGGCAAGAGACCCAGTACTTC.

This chain links TRBV6-5 with TRBJ1-2, with D possibly TRBD1 on 6 matching bases. V dropped 0 bases and J dropped 4 bases, with 15 bases sitting between them. The CDR3 runs 16 residues. The germline V gene has CDR1 MNHEY and CDR2 SVGAGI. The CDR3 region is CASSYSNPGEGYGYTF. CDR3 DNA: TGTGCCAGCAGTTACTCGAATCCAGGGGAGGGCTATGGCTACACCTTC.

This chain joins TRBV19 and TRBJ2-3; D might be TRBD1 (6 bases). V shed 0 bases and J shed 4 bases, with 11 bases lying between them. The V gene's germline CDR1 is LNHDA and CDR2 SQIVND (reference sequence). This CDR3 contains 15 residues. CDR3 protein: CASSIESQGPDTQYF. CDR3 nucleotides: TGTGCCAGTAGTATAGAATCACAGGGTCCAGATACGCAGTATTTT.

J is TRBJ2-2 and V is TRBV29-1; D possibly corresponds to TRBD1 (6 bases). The ends were cut back, 4 bases at V and 4 bases at J, with 10 bases in the middle. From germline, CDR1 is SQVTM and CDR2 ANQGSEA. This CDR3 spans 13 amino acids. This CDR3 reads CSVGGRGTGELFF. The CDR3 DNA sequence: TGCAGCGTTGGGGGGCGAGGCACCGGGGAGCTGTTTTTT.

This chain uses TRBV20-1 with TRBJ1-5; D perhaps matches TRBD1 (6 bases). Trimming pared 3 bases from V and 0 bases from J, leaving 9 bases between. The CDR3 sequence is 14 residues long. Germline loops: CDR1 DFQATT, CDR2 SNEGSKA (reference sequence). CDR3 amino acids: CSASTGNSNQPQHF. CDR3 sequence (DNA): TGCAGTGCTAGTACAGGGAATAGCAATCAGCCCCAGCATTTT.

This clone has only a few counts. The chain links TRBV4-1 to TRBJ2-1; TRBD2 matches at 8 bases. The germline V gene has CDR1 MGHRA and CDR2 YSYEKL. The CDR3 is 15 residues long. V was clipped by 4 bases and J by 3 bases; unmatched bases: 5. CDR3 sequence reads: CASSLSGGDYNEQFF. DNA for the CDR3: TGCGCCAGCAGCCTCTCGGGGGGGGACTACAATGAGCAGTTCTTC.

This clone was recorded a few times. The chain joins TRBV18 to TRBJ1-4; 8 positions match TRBD1. The CDR3 runs to 16 residues. V shed 2 bases and J 2 bases; nucleotides not matched to a gene: 4. Germline V gene sequence: CDR1 KGHSH, CDR2 LQKENI. The CDR3 bases are TGTGCCAGCTCACCAAGGCAGGGGGCGACTAATGAAAAACTGTTTTTT. This encodes CASSPRQGATNEKLFF.

The count of this clone is one. In DNA form, the CDR3 reads TGTGCCAGCAGTGGATTTCAGGGGTCTGGAAACACCATATATTTT. As protein: CASSGFQGSGNTIYF. The chain joins TRBV25-1 to TRBJ1-3; weak D call: TRBD1 (6 bases). Per the germline V gene, CDR1 is MGHDK and CDR2 is SYGVNS. CDR3 length equals 15 residues. Trimming took off 4 bases at V and 1 base at J, with 11 bases between the two ends.

This clone occurred once. V gene TRBV6-4 combines with J gene TRBJ2-3; possibly TRBD2 for D (5 bases). Germline values: CDR1 MRHNA, CDR2 SNTAGT. The CDR3 is made up of 13 amino acids. Trimming took 6 bases from V and 5 from J, leaving 12 bases between them. CDR3 nucleotides: TGTGCCAGCAGCCGGGATCATCTAGATACGCAGTATTTT. Encoded protein: CASSRDHLDTQYF.

The V call is TRBV20-1, the J call TRBJ2-3; D uncertain. Trimming pared 6 bases from V and 9 bases from J, leaving 13 bases between. Per the germline V gene, CDR1 is DFQATT and CDR2 is SNEGSKA (reference sequence). The CDR3 runs 11 residues. CDR3 sequence: CSAPLSVTQYF. CDR3 nucleotides: TGCAGTGCGCCACTCAGCGTGACGCAGTATTTT.

About this clone: Other nucleotide sequences in the sample specify the same CDR3. Here the CDR3 reads CSAGQGSNQPQHF. In nucleotides, the CDR3 is TGCAGCGCGGGACAGGGGAGCAATCAGCCCCAGCATTTT. This chain connects TRBV29-1 to TRBJ1-5, with TRBD1 matching 10 bases. Trimming at V came to 7 bases and at J to 1 base, leaving 1 base not matched to a gene. The CDR3 covers 13 residues. Per germline, CDR1 SQVTM and CDR2 ANQGSEA.

The chain joins TRBV6-4 to TRBJ1-3, with 11 bases lining up with TRBD1. The J segment lost 5 bases and the V segment lost 4 bases, leaving 16 bases of the junction unmatched. Per germline, CDR1 MRHNA and CDR2 SNTAGT. The CDR3 length is 19 residues. The DNA for the CDR3 is TGTGCCAGCAGTGCCGAAGTTCCCTCCGGGACAGGGGGTCGAAACACCATATATTTT. This codes for CASSAEVPSGTGGRNTIYF.